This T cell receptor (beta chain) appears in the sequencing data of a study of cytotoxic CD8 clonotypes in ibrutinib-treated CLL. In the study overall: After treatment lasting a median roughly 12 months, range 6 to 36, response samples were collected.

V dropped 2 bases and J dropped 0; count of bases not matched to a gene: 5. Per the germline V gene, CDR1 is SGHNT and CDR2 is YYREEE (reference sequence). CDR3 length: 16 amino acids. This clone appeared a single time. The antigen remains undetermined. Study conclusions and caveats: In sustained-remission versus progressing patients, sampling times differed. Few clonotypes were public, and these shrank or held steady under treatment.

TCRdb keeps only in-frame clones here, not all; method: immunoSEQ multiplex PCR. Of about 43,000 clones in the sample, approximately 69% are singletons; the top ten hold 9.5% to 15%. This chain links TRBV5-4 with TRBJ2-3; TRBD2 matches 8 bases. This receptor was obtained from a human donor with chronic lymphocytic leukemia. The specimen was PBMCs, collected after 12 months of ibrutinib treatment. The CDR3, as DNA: TGTGCCAGCAGCTTACCAGCGGGGGCAAGCACAGATACGCAGTATTTT. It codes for CASSLPAGASTDTQYF.